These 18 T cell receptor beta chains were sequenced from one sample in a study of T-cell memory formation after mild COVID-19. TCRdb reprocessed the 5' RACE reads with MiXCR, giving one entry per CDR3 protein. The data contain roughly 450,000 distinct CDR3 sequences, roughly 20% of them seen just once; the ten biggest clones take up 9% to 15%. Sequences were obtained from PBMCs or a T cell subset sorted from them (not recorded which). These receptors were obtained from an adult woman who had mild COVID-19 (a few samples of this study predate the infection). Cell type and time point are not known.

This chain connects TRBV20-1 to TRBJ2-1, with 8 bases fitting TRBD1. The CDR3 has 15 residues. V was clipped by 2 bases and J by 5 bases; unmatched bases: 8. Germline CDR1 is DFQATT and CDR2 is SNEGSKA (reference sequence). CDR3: CSARIPGTGNNEQFF. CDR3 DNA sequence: TGCAGTGCTAGAATACCCGGGACAGGCAACAATGAGCAGTTCTTC.

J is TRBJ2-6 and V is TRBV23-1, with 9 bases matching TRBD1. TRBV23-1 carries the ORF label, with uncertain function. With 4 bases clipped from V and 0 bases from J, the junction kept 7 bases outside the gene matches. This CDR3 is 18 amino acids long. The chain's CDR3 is CASSRPGQGNSGANVLTF. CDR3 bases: TGCGCCAGCAGTCGGCCGGGACAGGGAAACTCTGGGGCCAACGTCCTGACTTTC.

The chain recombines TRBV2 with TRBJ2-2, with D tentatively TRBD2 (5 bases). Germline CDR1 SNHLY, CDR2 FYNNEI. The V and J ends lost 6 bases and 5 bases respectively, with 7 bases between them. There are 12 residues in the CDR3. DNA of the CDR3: TGTGCCAGCAGAGCGGATACCGGGGAGCTGTTTTTT. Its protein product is CASRADTGELFF.

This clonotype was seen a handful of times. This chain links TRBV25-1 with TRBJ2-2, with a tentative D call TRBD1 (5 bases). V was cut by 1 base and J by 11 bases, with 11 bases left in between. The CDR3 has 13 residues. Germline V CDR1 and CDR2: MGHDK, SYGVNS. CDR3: CASSELGQVELFF. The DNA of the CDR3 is TGTGCCAGCAGTGAATTGGGGCAGGTCGAGCTGTTTTTT.

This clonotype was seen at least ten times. The CDR3 reads CASSQLGTGGPEAFF. The CDR3 bases are TGTGCCAGCAGCCAGTTAGGGACAGGGGGCCCTGAAGCTTTCTTT. The chain recombines TRBV3-1 with TRBJ1-1, with TRBD1 matching 12 bases. The CDR3 is 15 residues long. The V gene end was trimmed by 3 bases and the J gene end by 6 bases; junction bases not matched to a gene: 5. Germline lookup yields CDR1 LGHDT and CDR2 YNNKEL (reference sequence). Drawing the rest from reference TRBV3-1 and TRBJ1-1, the complete variable domain is DTAVSQTPKYLVTQMGNDKSIKCEQNLGHDTMYWYKQDSKKFLKIMFSYNNKELIINETVPNRFSPKSPDKAHLNLHINSLELGDSAVYFCASSQLGTGGPEAFFGQGTRLTVV.

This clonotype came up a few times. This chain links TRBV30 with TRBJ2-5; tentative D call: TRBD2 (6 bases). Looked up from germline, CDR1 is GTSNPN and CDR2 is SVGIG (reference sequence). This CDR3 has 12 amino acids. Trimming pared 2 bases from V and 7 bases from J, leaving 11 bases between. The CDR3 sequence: CAWSSQGGTQYF. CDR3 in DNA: TGTGCCTGGAGTAGCCAGGGAGGGACCCAGTACTTC.

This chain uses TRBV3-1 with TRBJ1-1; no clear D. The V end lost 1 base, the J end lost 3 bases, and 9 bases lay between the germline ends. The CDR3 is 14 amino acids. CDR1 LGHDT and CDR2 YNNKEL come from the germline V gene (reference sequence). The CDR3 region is CASSQVVRDTEAFF. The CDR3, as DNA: TGTGCCAGCAGCCAAGTGGTAAGGGACACTGAAGCTTTCTTT.

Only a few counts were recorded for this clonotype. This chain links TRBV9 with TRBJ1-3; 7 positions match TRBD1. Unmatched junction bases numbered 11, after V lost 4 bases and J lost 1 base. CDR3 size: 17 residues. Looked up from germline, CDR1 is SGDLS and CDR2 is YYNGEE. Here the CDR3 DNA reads TGTGCCAGCAGCAACTCCGGGACAGAATTGTCTGGAAACACCATATATTTT. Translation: CASSNSGTELSGNTIYF.

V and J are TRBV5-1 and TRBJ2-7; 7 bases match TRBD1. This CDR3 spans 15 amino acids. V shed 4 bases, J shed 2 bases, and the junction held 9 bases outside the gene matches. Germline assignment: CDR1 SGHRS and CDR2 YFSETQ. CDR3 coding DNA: TGCGCCAGCAGCCGCGAGGGGGCGGTGGCCTACGAGCAGTACTTC. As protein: CASSREGAVAYEQYF.

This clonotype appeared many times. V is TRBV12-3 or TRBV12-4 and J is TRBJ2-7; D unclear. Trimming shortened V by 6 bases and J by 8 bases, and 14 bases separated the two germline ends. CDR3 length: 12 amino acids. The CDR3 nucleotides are TGTGCCAGCAGCAACCCCGGCTTCAAGCAGTACTTC. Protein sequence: CASSNPGFKQYF.

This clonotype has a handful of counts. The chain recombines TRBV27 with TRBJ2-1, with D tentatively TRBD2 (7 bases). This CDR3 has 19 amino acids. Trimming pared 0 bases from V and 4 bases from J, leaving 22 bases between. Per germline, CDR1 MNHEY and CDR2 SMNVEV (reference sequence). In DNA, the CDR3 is TGTGCCAGCAGTTTATCGGGATTTGGGGCGGGGGCCCCTTACAATGAGCAGTTCTTC. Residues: CASSLSGFGAGAPYNEQFF.

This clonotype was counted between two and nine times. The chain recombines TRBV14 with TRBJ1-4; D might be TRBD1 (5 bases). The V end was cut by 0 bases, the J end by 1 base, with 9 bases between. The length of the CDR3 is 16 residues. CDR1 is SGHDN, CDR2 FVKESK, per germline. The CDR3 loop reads CASSQDLGVTNEKLFF. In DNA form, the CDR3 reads TGTGCCAGCAGCCAAGATCTGGGGGTAACTAATGAAAAACTGTTTTTT.

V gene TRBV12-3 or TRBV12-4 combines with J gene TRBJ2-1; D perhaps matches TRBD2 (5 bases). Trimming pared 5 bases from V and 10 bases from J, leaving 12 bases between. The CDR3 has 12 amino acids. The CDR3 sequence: CASSIGLGEQFF. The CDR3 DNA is TGTGCCAGCAGTATAGGACTGGGGGAGCAGTTCTTC.

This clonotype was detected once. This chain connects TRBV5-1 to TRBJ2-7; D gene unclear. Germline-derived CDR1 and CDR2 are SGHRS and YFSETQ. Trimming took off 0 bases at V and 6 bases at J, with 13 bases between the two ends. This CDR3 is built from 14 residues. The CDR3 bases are TGCGCCAGCAGCTTGGCGGGCGTTCTCTGCGAGCAGTACGTC. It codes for CASSLAGVLCEQYV.

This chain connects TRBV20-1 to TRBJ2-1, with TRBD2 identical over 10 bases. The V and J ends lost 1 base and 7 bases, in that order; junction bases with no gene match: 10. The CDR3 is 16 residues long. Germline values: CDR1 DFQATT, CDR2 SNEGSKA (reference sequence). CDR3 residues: CSARVDGASGSNEQFF. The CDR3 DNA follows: TGCAGTGCTAGAGTGGACGGGGCTAGCGGGAGTAATGAGCAGTTCTTC.

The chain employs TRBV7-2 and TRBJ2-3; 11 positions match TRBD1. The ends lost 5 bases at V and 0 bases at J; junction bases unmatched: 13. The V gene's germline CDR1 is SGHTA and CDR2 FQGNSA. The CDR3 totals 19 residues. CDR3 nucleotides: TGTGCCAGCAGCAACCGGACAGGGGGCGCACTCCTTAGCACAGATACGCAGTATTTT. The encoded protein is CASSNRTGGALLSTDTQYF. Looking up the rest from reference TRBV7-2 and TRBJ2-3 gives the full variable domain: GAGVSQSPSNKVTEKGKDVELRCDPISGHTALYWYRQSLGQGLEFLIYFQGNSAPDKSGLPSDRFSAERTGGSVSTLTIQRTQQEDSAVYLCASSNRTGGALLSTDTQYFGPGTRLTVL.

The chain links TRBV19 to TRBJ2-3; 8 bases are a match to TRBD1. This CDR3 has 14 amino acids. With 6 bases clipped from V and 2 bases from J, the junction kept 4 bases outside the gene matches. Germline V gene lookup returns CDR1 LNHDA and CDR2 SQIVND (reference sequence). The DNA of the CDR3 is TGTGCCAGTAGCCCGCAGGGGGCCACAGATACGCAGTATTTT. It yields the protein CASSPQGATDTQYF.

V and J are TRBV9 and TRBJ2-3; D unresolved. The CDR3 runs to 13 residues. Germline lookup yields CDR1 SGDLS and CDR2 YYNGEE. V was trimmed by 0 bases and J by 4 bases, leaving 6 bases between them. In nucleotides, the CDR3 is TGTGCCAGCAGCGTAGATCCCGCAGATACGCAGTATTTT. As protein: CASSVDPADTQYF.